One sample yielded the 14 T cell receptor beta chains listed below, sequenced in a study of cytomegalovirus exposure and HLA in healthy donors. Primers for the PCR totalled 60 Vbeta and 13 Jbeta. Repertoires were generated with immunoSEQ multiplex PCR, while TCRdb's copy carries only in-frame clones and drops some. This repertoire includes approximately 120,000 clones. Sequenced: PBMCs. Every receptor here comes from a man younger than 45 in good health and CMV-seronegative.

The chain combines TRBV18 with TRBJ2-7, with D perhaps matching TRBD1 (5 bases). Trimming took 4 bases from V and 5 from J, leaving 15 bases between them. The CDR3 is 14 amino acids. Germline V lookup: CDR1 KGHSH, CDR2 LQKENI. The CDR3 loop is CASSLSLDIDEQYF. Written as DNA, the CDR3 is TGTGCCAGCTCACTATCTCTGGACATCGACGAGCAGTACTTC.

The rearrangement uses TRBV30 and TRBJ2-7; D not certain. The CDR3 consists of 12 residues. Trimming shortened V by 0 bases and J by 6 bases, and 9 bases separated the two germline ends. Per the germline V gene, CDR1 is GTSNPN and CDR2 is SVGIG (reference sequence). The chain's CDR3 is CAWSVESPEQYF. CDR3 DNA sequence: TGTGCCTGGAGTGTAGAGAGCCCCGAGCAGTACTTC.

The CDR3 here is CASRTGSNQPQHF. In DNA, the CDR3 is TGTGCCAGCAGAACAGGGAGCAATCAGCCCCAGCATTTT. The J gene is TRBJ1-5, the V gene TRBV6-1, with D perhaps matching TRBD1 (6 bases). CDR3 length: 13 residues. Germline V gene data show CDR1 as MNHNS and CDR2 as SASEGT. V was pared by 6 bases and J by 1 base, with 7 bases between.

The gene calls are TRBV30 and TRBJ2-7; no definite D call. V dropped 5 bases and J dropped 3 bases, with 11 bases sitting between them. CDR3 size: 12 residues. In germline, CDR1 is GTSNPN, CDR2 SVGIG (reference sequence). In nucleotides, the CDR3 is TGTGCCTGGGATTTGACGGGCTACGAGCAGTACTTC. Translated: CAWDLTGYEQYF.

The chain links TRBV28 to TRBJ2-5; 7 bases fit TRBD1. The DNA end lines up better with TRBJ2-7; the J call may be wrong. The CDR3 loop spans 13 amino acids. CDR1 and CDR2 from the germline V gene are MDHEN and SYDVKM. As DNA, the CDR3 is TGTGCCAGCAATCACAGGGGATACTACGAGCAGTACTTC. It specifies CASNHRGYYEQYF.

The CDR3, as DNA: TGTGCCAGCAGTGAATCCCTAGAAAACACAGATACGCAGTATTTT. Its protein is CASSESLENTDTQYF. V gene TRBV27 combines with J gene TRBJ2-3; D not certain. Germline V gene sequence: CDR1 MNHEY, CDR2 SMNVEV (reference sequence). The CDR3 spans 15 residues. The V end lost 5 bases, the J end lost 2 bases, and 14 bases lay between the germline ends.

The genes are TRBV15 and TRBJ2-7; D might be TRBD1 (7 bases). Trimming took 5 bases from V and 2 from J, leaving 19 bases between them. From germline, CDR1 is LNHNV and CDR2 YYDKDF (reference sequence). The CDR3 contains 16 residues. The CDR3 nucleotides are TGTGCCACCAGCCCACTCCAGGGGGGCCTTCCCTACGAGCAGTACTTC. As protein: CATSPLQGGLPYEQYF.

In regard to this clone: Different DNA sequences within this sample yield the same CDR3. The genes are TRBV29-1 and TRBJ2-7; no firm D call. The CDR3 sequence is 11 residues long. Per germline, CDR1 SQVTM and CDR2 ANQGSEA. The V end lost 6 bases, the J end lost 2 bases, and 8 bases lay between the germline ends. CDR3 protein: CSVGSTYEQYF. The DNA of the CDR3 is TGCAGCGTGGGCAGCACCTACGAGCAGTACTTC.

The V gene is TRBV7-6, the J gene TRBJ2-1, with D unclear. The CDR3 has 14 residues. Germline-derived CDR1 and CDR2 are SGHVS and FNYEAQ. The V end lost 1 base, the J end lost 3 bases, and 7 bases lay between the germline ends. The CDR3 loop reads CASSLDRDYNEQFF. In DNA form, the CDR3 reads TGTGCCAGCAGCTTAGACAGAGACTACAATGAGCAGTTCTTC.

The chain employs TRBV18 and TRBJ2-2, with 8 positions matching TRBD1. The CDR3 has 16 residues. CDR1 KGHSH and CDR2 LQKENI come from the germline V gene. Trimming cost V 2 bases and J 6 bases; bases outside gene matches: 8. Here the CDR3 reads CASSPMATGVSGELFF. DNA of the CDR3: TGTGCCAGCTCACCAATGGCGACAGGGGTTTCCGGGGAGCTGTTTTTT.

This chain joins TRBV6-6 and TRBJ1-3; 7 nucleotides line up with TRBD1. Germline V gene sequence: CDR1 MNHNY, CDR2 SVGAGI (reference sequence). The CDR3 is made up of 16 amino acids. Trimming at V came to 8 bases and at J to 4 bases, leaving 14 bases not matched to a gene. This chain's CDR3 is CASGLFEGARGNTIYF. In nucleotides, the CDR3 is TGTGCCAGCGGATTGTTCGAGGGGGCGAGGGGAAACACCATATATTTT.

The chain links TRBV19 to TRBJ1-2; TRBD1 might be the D (6 bases). Germline V gives CDR1 LNHDA, CDR2 SQIVND (reference sequence). Trimming pared 2 bases from V and 3 bases from J, leaving 10 bases between. This CDR3 is 14 amino acids long. For the CDR3, the DNA is TGTGCCAGTAGTATAACAGGGAAGGACTATGGCTACACCTTC. It is translated as CASSITGKDYGYTF.

J is TRBJ1-2 and V is TRBV28; D might be TRBD1 (5 bases). There are 16 residues in the CDR3. Trimming took 3 bases from V and 7 from J, leaving 21 bases between them. Looked up from germline, CDR1 is MDHEN and CDR2 is SYDVKM. The CDR3 sequence: CASSFPPGQAGSGYTF. CDR3 nucleotide sequence: TGTGCCAGCAGTTTCCCGCCAGGGCAGGCTGGGTCTGGCTACACCTTC.

The CDR3 here is CASSFIRGGNTIYF. The CDR3 DNA sequence: TGTGCCAGCAGCTTCATCCGGGGTGGAAACACCATATATTTT. V gene TRBV5-6 combines with J gene TRBJ1-3, with unresolved D. This CDR3 is built from 14 residues. The V and J ends lost 2 bases and 3 bases respectively, with 9 bases between them. Germline CDR1 is SGHDT and CDR2 is YYEEEE. Filled out from reference TRBV5-6 and TRBJ1-3, the complete variable domain reads DAGVTQSPTHLIKTRGQQVTLRCSPKSGHDTVSWYQQALGQGPQFIFQYYEEEERQRGNFPDRFSGHQFPNYSSELNVNALLLGDSALYLCASSFIRGGNTIYFGEGSWLTVV.